The 27 T cell receptor beta chains presented below share a single source sample, sequenced in a study of OX40 agonist ivuxolimab in advanced cancers. Only in-frame clones appear in the TCRdb table, and some are missing; sequencing was by immunoSEQ multiplex PCR. The sample contains around 10,000 clones, around three fifths of which appear only once. Source: CD4+ or CD8+ T cells sorted from blood, taken in a trial of the OX40 agonist ivuxolimab. The receptors originated from an adult with an advanced solid tumor such as melanoma, head and neck, liver or kidney cancer.

The rearrangement uses TRBV30 and TRBJ1-5, with a weak D call TRBD1 (6 bases). This CDR3 is 14 amino acids long. Trimming took 1 base from V and 2 from J, leaving 9 bases between them. Germline V gives CDR1 GTSNPN, CDR2 SVGIG (reference sequence). CDR3 coding DNA: TGTGCCTGGAGTGGGGACATCGGCAATCAGCCCCAGCATTTT. Encoded protein: CAWSGDIGNQPQHF.

This clone has a handful of counts. The chain carries TRBV5-1 and TRBJ1-1; D remains ambiguous. CDR1 and CDR2 (germline): SGHRS, YFSETQ. Trimming shortened V by 0 bases and J by 6 bases, and 9 bases separated the two germline ends. This CDR3 is 13 amino acids long. The CDR3 coding sequence is TGCGCCAGCAGCTTGGGTCCCTCCGCTGAAGCTTTCTTT. Protein sequence: CASSLGPSAEAFF. The full variable domain, its missing parts supplied by reference TRBV5-1 and TRBJ1-1, is KAGVTQTPRYLIKTRGQQVTLSCSPISGHRSVSWYQQTPGQGLQFLFEYFSETQRNKGNFPGRFSGRQFSNSRSEMNVSTLELGDSALYLCASSLGPSAEAFFGQGTRLTVV.

This clone rates as medium-sized. This chain links TRBV27 with TRBJ1-1; 12 nucleotides match TRBD1. Looked up from germline, CDR1 is MNHEY and CDR2 is SMNVEV (reference sequence). Trimming removed 8 bases from V and 11 bases from J; junction bases left unmatched: 9. CDR3 length equals 13 residues. The DNA for the CDR3 is TGTGCCAGCGCTCCGGGACAGGGGGCTGGTGCTTTCTTT. This gives the protein CASAPGQGAGAFF.

The chain uses TRBV7-9 and TRBJ1-2; 7 nucleotides match TRBD1. Unmatched junction bases numbered 6, after V lost 5 bases and J lost 3 bases. Germline V lookup: CDR1 SEHNR, CDR2 FQNEAQ (reference sequence). The CDR3 runs to 14 residues. The CDR3 loop is CASSAEGQYYGYTF. The CDR3 DNA follows: TGTGCCAGCAGCGCCGAGGGACAGTACTATGGCTACACCTTC. The entire variable domain, with the rest obtained from reference TRBV7-9 and TRBJ1-2, is as follows: DTGVSQNPRHKITKRGQNVTFRCDPISEHNRLYWYRQTLGQGPEFLTYFQNEAQLEKSRLLSDRFSAERPKGSFSTLEIQRTEQGDSAMYLCASSAEGQYYGYTFGSGTRLTVV.

The chain has TRBV4-1 and TRBJ1-5; the D is unclear. Germline CDR1 MGHRA, CDR2 YSYEKL. The CDR3 runs to 12 residues. V lost 0 bases to trimming and J lost 10 bases, with 7 bases between them. The DNA for the CDR3 is TGCGCCAGCAGCCAAGAAGCGGGACCCCAGCATTTT. As protein: CASSQEAGPQHF.

The chain is built from TRBV19 and TRBJ2-7, with 7 bases that match TRBD2. Trimming at V came to 0 bases and at J to 2 bases, leaving 4 bases not matched to a gene. The length of the CDR3 is 15 residues. Germline V CDR1 and CDR2: LNHDA, SQIVND (reference sequence). The CDR3, as DNA: TGTGCCAGTAGTATAGATTTGCGGGAGACCTACGAGCAGTACTTC. This sequence encodes CASSIDLRETYEQYF.

In its sample, this clone is medium-sized. The gene calls are TRBV19 and TRBJ2-7; tentative D call: TRBD1 (6 bases). Trimming shortened V by 8 bases and J by 0 bases, and 11 bases separated the two germline ends. The germline V gene has CDR1 LNHDA and CDR2 SQIVND (reference sequence). The CDR3 sequence is 13 residues long. CDR3 in amino acids: CASYDRLSYEQYF. The CDR3 DNA reads TGTGCCAGTTACGACAGGCTCTCCTACGAGCAGTACTTC. Drawing the rest from reference TRBV19 and TRBJ2-7, the complete variable domain is DGGITQSPKYLFRKEGQNVTLSCEQNLNHDAMYWYRQDPGQGLRLIYYSQIVNDFQKGDIAEGYSVSREKKESFPLTVTSAQKNPTAFYLCASYDRLSYEQYFGPGTRLTVT.

The V call is TRBV11-2, the J call TRBJ2-2; 15 bases agree with TRBD2. This CDR3 is 17 amino acids long. The germline CDR1 and CDR2 sequences are SGHAT and FQNNGV. With 4 bases clipped from V and 6 bases from J, the junction kept 6 bases outside the gene matches. CDR3 residues: CASSWTSGRAEAGELFF. The CDR3 DNA is TGTGCCAGCAGCTGGACTAGCGGGAGGGCAGAAGCCGGGGAGCTGTTTTTT.

V gene TRBV7-3 combines with J gene TRBJ2-7; a weak D match, TRBD1 (6 bases). CDR1 and CDR2 from the germline V gene are SGHTA and FQGTGA. The germline V and J ends were trimmed by 1 base and 1 base, with 8 bases remaining between them. This CDR3 region has 14 residues. CDR3 bases: TGTGCCAGCAGCTTAAACAGGGATTCCTACGAGCAGTACTTC. Translation: CASSLNRDSYEQYF.

J is TRBJ2-7 and V is TRBV28; 9 nucleotides agree with TRBD2. Germline CDR1 and CDR2: MDHEN and SYDVKM. V lost 4 bases, J lost 2 bases, and 6 bases stayed unmatched. The length of the CDR3 is 15 residues. Written as DNA, the CDR3 is TGTGCCAGCAGTTCGCTAGCGGGGACAACCTACGAGCAGTACTTC. Its protein product is CASSSLAGTTYEQYF. The full variable domain, in which reference TRBV28 and TRBJ2-7 provide the parts outside the CDR3, is DVKVTQSSRYLVKRTGEKVFLECVQDMDHENMFWYRQDPGLGLRLIYFSYDVKMKEKGDIPEGYSVSREKKERFSLILESASTNQTSMYLCASSSLAGTTYEQYFGPGTRLTVT.

This clone has more than one count but fewer than ten. J is TRBJ1-2 and V is TRBV7-6; TRBD1 aligns across 12 bases. This CDR3 is built from 15 residues. Germline loops: CDR1 SGHVS, CDR2 FNYEAQ. Trimming removed 5 bases from V and 4 bases from J; junction bases left unmatched: 5. CDR3: CASSGDRGRVYGYTF. The CDR3 region has the DNA TGTGCCAGCAGCGGGGACAGGGGGCGCGTCTATGGCTACACCTTC.

The chain links TRBV19 to TRBJ1-5; D remains unclear. V lost 3 bases, J lost 9 bases, and 12 bases lay in between. Germline loops: CDR1 LNHDA, CDR2 SQIVND (reference sequence). The CDR3 extends over 13 amino acids. CDR3 sequence (DNA): TGTGCCAGTAGTATGTTGGCCGGCGGGCCCCAGCATTTT. Protein product: CASSMLAGGPQHF. Full variable domain (missing parts from reference TRBV19 and TRBJ1-5): DGGITQSPKYLFRKEGQNVTLSCEQNLNHDAMYWYRQDPGQGLRLIYYSQIVNDFQKGDIAEGYSVSREKKESFPLTVTSAQKNPTAFYLCASSMLAGGPQHFGDGTRLSIL.

By frequency in the sample, this clone is medium-sized. The rearrangement links TRBV25-1 to TRBJ2-5, with D perhaps TRBD1 or TRBD2 (5 bases each). This CDR3 is built from 15 residues. CDR1 MGHDK and CDR2 SYGVNS come from the germline V gene. The V end was cut by 2 bases, the J end by 3 bases, with 13 bases between. CDR3 protein: CASSEDWGIEETQYF. The CDR3 coding sequence is TGTGCCAGCAGTGAAGACTGGGGGATAGAAGAGACCCAGTACTTC.

This clone counts as medium-sized (0.01 to 0.1%). The chain uses TRBV7-9 and TRBJ2-4; either TRBD1 or TRBD2 may supply D (5 bases each). CDR1 is SEHNR, CDR2 FQNEAQ, per germline (reference sequence). The CDR3 has 17 amino acids. Trimming cost V 5 bases and J 0 bases, with 17 bases left between them. CDR3 sequence reads: CASSGLGTSEAKNIQYF. The CDR3 coding sequence is TGTGCCAGCAGCGGTTTGGGGACGTCGGAAGCCAAAAACATTCAGTACTTC.

The chain couples TRBV27 to TRBJ2-2, with D unclear. Per germline, CDR1 MNHEY and CDR2 SMNVEV (reference sequence). The CDR3 sequence is 12 residues long. The V and J ends lost 7 bases and 7 bases respectively, with 10 bases between them. This CDR3 reads CASTVLGGELFF. CDR3 DNA sequence: TGTGCCAGCACGGTCCTTGGCGGGGAGCTGTTTTTT.

In its sample, this clone was seen a few times. The chain has TRBV7-9 and TRBJ1-5; 7 bases align to TRBD1. Germline CDR1 and CDR2: SEHNR and FQNEAQ (reference sequence). The V gene end was trimmed by 5 bases and the J gene end by 5 bases; junction bases not matched to a gene: 15. CDR3 length equals 17 residues. CDR3 nucleotides: TGTGCCAGCAGCGGAGGGCCAGGGGGGGCGGGTCATCAGCCCCAGCATTTT. Its protein is CASSGGPGGAGHQPQHF.

On this clone itself: The likely explanation is a read error, given a far larger clone one base away. The rearrangement joins TRBV6-5 to TRBJ1-5; perhaps TRBD1 as D (6 bases). This CDR3 is built from 13 residues. Per germline, CDR1 MNHEY and CDR2 SVGAGI. DNA for the CDR3: TGTGCCATCAGTGAGAACCCCGGACAGCTCCAGCATTTT. Translation: CAISENPGQLQHF.

A remark on this clone: This same CDR3 is encoded by further DNA sequences in the sample. The V and J genes are TRBV4-1 and TRBJ1-2; unclear D gene. In germline, CDR1 is MGHRA, CDR2 YSYEKL. CDR3 length: 12 residues. The V end lost 0 bases, the J end lost 7 bases, and 6 bases lay between the germline ends. The CDR3 DNA reads as TGCGCCAGCAGCCAAGACGGAGTTGGCTACACCTTC. This sequence encodes CASSQDGVGYTF.

The V call is TRBV6-5, the J call TRBJ1-5; the match to TRBD1 covers 9 bases. Trimming took 6 bases from V and 6 from J; bases not matched to a gene: 6. The V gene's germline CDR1 is MNHEY and CDR2 SVGAGI. The length of the CDR3 is 14 residues. The CDR3 loop is CASRTPTGGQPQHF. CDR3 DNA sequence: TGTGCCAGCAGGACCCCGACAGGGGGTCAGCCCCAGCATTTT.

The J gene is TRBJ1-6, the V gene TRBV6-5; a weak D match, TRBD1 (5 bases). The CDR3 loop spans 14 amino acids. V was shortened by 5 bases and J by 4 bases, with 9 bases between the two germline ends. Germline V gene sequence: CDR1 MNHEY, CDR2 SVGAGI. The CDR3 DNA reads as TGTGCCAGCAGTGCGGGACCTTATAATTCACCCCTCCACTTT. This translates into CASSAGPYNSPLHF.

This chain connects TRBV27 to TRBJ1-2; a possible D gene is TRBD1 (6 bases). CDR1 and CDR2 (germline): MNHEY, SMNVEV (reference sequence). The V gene lost 2 bases and the J gene lost 5 bases, with 15 bases spanning the gap. This CDR3 spans 15 amino acids. CDR3 sequence (DNA): TGTGCCAGCAGTTTAATCGCAGGGACATCGTATGGCTACACCTTC. Translating it yields CASSLIAGTSYGYTF.

This clone was found a few times. V and J are TRBV27 and TRBJ2-7; D might be TRBD2 (5 bases). The V and J ends lost 6 bases and 5 bases respectively, with 14 bases between them. Germline lookup yields CDR1 MNHEY and CDR2 SMNVEV (reference sequence). The CDR3 spans 13 residues. The CDR3 DNA is TGTGCCAGCAGCCTACTAGGTGAGCACGAGCAGTACTTC. As protein: CASSLLGEHEQYF.

This clone was counted once. The gene calls are TRBV5-8 and TRBJ2-1; D unclear. The CDR3 extends over 13 amino acids. V lost 7 bases and J lost 5, with 13 bases in between. Germline V CDR1 and CDR2: SGHTS, YDEGEE. This CDR3 is CASLNKLDNEQFF. The CDR3 DNA is TGTGCCAGCTTGAACAAGCTTGACAATGAGCAGTTCTTC. The full variable domain, completed using reference TRBV5-8 and TRBJ2-1, is EAGVTQSPTHLIKTRGQQATLRCSPISGHTSVYWYQQALGLGLQFLLWYDEGEERNRGNFPPRFSGRQFPNYSSELNVNALELEDSALYLCASLNKLDNEQFFGPGTRLTVL.

CDR3 DNA sequence: TGTGCCAGGAACCCGCGGAAGGGCTGGGGCTACACCTTC. It specifies CARNPRKGWGYTF. The V and J genes are TRBV19 and TRBJ1-2; no definite D call. CDR1 and CDR2 (germline): LNHDA, SQIVND (reference sequence). V dropped 9 bases and J dropped 8 bases, with 19 bases sitting between them. The CDR3 length is 13 residues.

The genes are TRBV6-6 and TRBJ2-7; 7 bases fit TRBD1. This CDR3 region has 12 residues. Germline values: CDR1 MNHNY, CDR2 SVGAGI (reference sequence). V lost 5 bases and J lost 4; bases outside the gene matches: 2. CDR3 protein: CASSPRGYEQYF. The CDR3 DNA reads TGTGCCAGCAGTCCCAGGGGGTACGAGCAGTACTTC.

This clone is judged medium-sized (0.01 to 0.1%). This sequence joins TRBV6-4 and TRBJ2-2; D perhaps matches TRBD1 (6 bases). V was cut by 3 bases and J by 1 base, with 6 bases left in between. Per germline, CDR1 MRHNA and CDR2 SNTAGT. CDR3 length: 14 residues. The CDR3 DNA reads as TGTGCCAGCAGTGAGGGACAGAACACCGGGGAGCTGTTTTTT. Translated, it gives CASSEGQNTGELFF.

This chain joins TRBV11-2 and TRBJ1-1; possibly TRBD1 for D (6 bases). Trimming took off 6 bases at V and 3 bases at J, with 14 bases between the two ends. The germline CDR1 and CDR2 sequences are SGHAT and FQNNGV. The CDR3 covers 14 residues. The CDR3 DNA sequence: TGTGCCAGCAGGGGGGAGGGGGTGGACACTGAAGCTTTCTTT. Translating gives CASRGEGVDTEAFF.